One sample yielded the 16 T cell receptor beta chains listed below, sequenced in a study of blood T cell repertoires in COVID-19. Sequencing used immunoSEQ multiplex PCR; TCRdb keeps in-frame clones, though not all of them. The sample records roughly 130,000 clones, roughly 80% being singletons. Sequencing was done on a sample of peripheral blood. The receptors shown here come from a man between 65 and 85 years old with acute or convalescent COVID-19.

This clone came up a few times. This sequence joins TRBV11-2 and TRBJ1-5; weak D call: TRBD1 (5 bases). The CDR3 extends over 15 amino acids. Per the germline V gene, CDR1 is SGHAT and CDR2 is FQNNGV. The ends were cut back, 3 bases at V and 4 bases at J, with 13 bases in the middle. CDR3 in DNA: TGTGCCAGCAGCTTGAACACGGGGGGTAATCAGCCCCAGCATTTT. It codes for CASSLNTGGNQPQHF. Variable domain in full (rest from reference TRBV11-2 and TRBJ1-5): EAGVAQSPRYKIIEKRQSVAFWCNPISGHATLYWYQQILGQGPKLLIQFQNNGVVDDSQLPKDRFSAERLKGVDSTLKIQPAKLEDSAVYLCASSLNTGGNQPQHFGDGTRLSIL.

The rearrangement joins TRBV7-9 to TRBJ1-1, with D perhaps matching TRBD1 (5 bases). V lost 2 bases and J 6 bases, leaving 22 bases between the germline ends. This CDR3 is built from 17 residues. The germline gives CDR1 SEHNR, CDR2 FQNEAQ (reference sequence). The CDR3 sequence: CASSLSWGGSFTPEAFF. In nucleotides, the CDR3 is TGTGCCAGCAGCTTATCCTGGGGGGGATCTTTTACCCCTGAAGCTTTCTTT.

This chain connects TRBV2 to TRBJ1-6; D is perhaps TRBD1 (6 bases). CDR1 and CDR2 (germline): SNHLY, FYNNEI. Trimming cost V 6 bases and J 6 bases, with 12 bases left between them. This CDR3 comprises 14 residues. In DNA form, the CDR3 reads TGTGCCAGCAGGGAGCGAGGGGGTAATTCACCCCTCCACTTT. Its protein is CASRERGGNSPLHF. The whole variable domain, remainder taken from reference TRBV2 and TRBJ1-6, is EPEVTQTPSHQVTQMGQEVILRCVPISNHLYFYWYRQILGQKVEFLVSFYNNEISEKSEIFDDQFSVERPDGSNFTLKIRSTKLEDSAMYFCASRERGGNSPLHFGNGTRLTVT.

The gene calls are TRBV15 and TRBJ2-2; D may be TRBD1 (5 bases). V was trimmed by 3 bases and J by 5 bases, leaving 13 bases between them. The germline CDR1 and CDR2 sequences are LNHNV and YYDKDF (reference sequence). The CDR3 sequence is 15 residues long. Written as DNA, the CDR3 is TGTGCCACCAGCAGGGGAACAGGATCTACCGGGGAGCTGTTTTTT. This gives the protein CATSRGTGSTGELFF. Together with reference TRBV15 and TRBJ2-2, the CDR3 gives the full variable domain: DAMVIQNPRYQVTQFGKPVTLSCSQTLNHNVMYWYQQKSSQAPKLLFHYYDKDFNNEADTPDNFQSRRPNTSFCFLDIRSPGLGDTAMYLCATSRGTGSTGELFFGEGSRLTVL.

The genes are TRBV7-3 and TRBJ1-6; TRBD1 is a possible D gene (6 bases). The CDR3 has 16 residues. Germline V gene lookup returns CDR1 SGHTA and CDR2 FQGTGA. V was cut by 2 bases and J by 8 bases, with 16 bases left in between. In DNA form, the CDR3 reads TGTGCCAGCAGCTTATATGGCAGGGGCGCGGATTCACCCCTCCACTTT. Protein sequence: CASSLYGRGADSPLHF.

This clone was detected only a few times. This chain's CDR3 is CASSLRQSFTF. CDR3 nucleotides: TGTGCCAGCAGTTTGAGGCAGTCCTTCACCTTC. V gene TRBV12-3 or TRBV12-4 combines with J gene TRBJ1-2, with no clear D. V dropped 3 bases and J dropped 13 bases, with 12 bases sitting between them. CDR3 size: 11 residues.

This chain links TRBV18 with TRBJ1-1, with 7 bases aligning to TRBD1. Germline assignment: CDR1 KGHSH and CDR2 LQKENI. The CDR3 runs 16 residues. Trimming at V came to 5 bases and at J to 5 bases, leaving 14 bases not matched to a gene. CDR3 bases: TGTGCCAGCTCATATATAGGGACAGCTGGGGTGACTGAAGCTTTCTTT. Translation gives CASSYIGTAGVTEAFF.

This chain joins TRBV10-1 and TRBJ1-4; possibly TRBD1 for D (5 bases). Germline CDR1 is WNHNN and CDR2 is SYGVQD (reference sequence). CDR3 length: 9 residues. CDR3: CGKGRTVFF. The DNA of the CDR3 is TGCGGAAAGGGGAGGACGGTGTTTTTT.

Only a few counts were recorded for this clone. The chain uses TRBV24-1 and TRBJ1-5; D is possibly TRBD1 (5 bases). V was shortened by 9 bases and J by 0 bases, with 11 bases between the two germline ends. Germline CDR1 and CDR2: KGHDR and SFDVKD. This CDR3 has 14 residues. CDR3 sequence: CATDTGDSNQPQHF. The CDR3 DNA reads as TGTGCCACCGACACAGGAGATAGCAATCAGCCCCAGCATTTT.

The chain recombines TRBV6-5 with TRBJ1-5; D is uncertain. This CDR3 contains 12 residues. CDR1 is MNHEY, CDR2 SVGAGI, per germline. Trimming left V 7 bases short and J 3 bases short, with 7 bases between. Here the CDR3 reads CASTRDNQPQHF. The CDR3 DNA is TGTGCCAGCACCCGAGACAATCAGCCCCAGCATTTT.

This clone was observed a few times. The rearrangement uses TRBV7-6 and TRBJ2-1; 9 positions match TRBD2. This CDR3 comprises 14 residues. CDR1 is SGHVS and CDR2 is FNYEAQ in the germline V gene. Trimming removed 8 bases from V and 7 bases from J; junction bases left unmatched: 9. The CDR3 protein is CASGGGGGANEQFF. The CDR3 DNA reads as TGTGCCAGCGGGGGCGGGGGGGGCGCAAATGAGCAGTTCTTC.

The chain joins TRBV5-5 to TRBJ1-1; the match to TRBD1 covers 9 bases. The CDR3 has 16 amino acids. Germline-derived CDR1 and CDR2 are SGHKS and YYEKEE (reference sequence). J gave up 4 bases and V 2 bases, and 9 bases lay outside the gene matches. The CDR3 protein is CASSFGQGRMSTEAFF. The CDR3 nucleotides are TGTGCCAGCAGCTTCGGACAGGGGAGGATGAGCACTGAAGCTTTCTTT.

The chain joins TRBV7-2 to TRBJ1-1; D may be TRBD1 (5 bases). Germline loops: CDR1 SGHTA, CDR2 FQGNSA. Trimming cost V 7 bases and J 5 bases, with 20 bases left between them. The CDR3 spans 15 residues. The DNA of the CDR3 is TGTGCCAGCACCTCGAGGGGAGGGTCAGGGACTGAAGCTTTCTTT. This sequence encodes CASTSRGGSGTEAFF.

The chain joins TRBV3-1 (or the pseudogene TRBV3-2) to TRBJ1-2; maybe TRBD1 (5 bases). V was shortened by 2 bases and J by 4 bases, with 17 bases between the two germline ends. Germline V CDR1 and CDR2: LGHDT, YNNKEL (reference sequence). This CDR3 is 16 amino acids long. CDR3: CASSQNLLRTPYGYTF. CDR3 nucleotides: TGTGCCAGCAGCCAAAATCTGTTACGGACACCCTATGGCTACACCTTC.

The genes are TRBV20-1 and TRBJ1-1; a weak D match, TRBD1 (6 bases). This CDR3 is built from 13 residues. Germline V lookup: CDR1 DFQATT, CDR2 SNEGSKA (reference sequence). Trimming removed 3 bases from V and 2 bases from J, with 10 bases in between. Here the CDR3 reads CSASGTTNTEAFF. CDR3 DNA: TGCAGTGCTAGTGGGACAACTAACACTGAAGCTTTCTTT.

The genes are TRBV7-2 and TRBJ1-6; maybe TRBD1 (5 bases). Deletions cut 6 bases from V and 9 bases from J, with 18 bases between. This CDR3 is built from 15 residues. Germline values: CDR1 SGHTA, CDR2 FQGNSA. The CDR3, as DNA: TGTGCCAGCAGTCATAATCCCCCTAGGGGTTCACCCCTCCACTTT. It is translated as CASSHNPPRGSPLHF.